This T cell receptor (beta chain) was captured by sequencing in a study of T-cell reconstitution after alpha-beta-depleted transplantation in children. Study outcomes and limitations: Several hundred expanded graft clones reportedly gave rise to the alpha-beta T cells present about two months after transplant.

The CDR3 extends over 15 amino acids. Per germline, CDR1 SGHVS and CDR2 FNYEAQ. V lost 5 bases to trimming and J lost 4 bases; unmatched junction nucleotides: 10. In this sample, this clonotype turned up a few times. The antigen is undetermined. Preparation of the TCRbeta library was carried out with unique molecular identifiers. TCRdb re-derived calls from the PCR reads in MiXCR, one entry per CDR3 protein. The table has 700,000 to 850,000 distinct CDR3 sequences, around 15% seen once. This specimen consisted of PBMCs, mostly from graft donor cells, obtained 360 days after TCRalphabeta/CD19-depleted stem cell transplant. The receptor was derived from a male patient aged 10 to 17 who had a stem cell transplant for acute lymphoblastic leukemia, so the T cells may come from the graft donor. This chain uses TRBV7-6 with TRBJ2-7; 8 bases map to TRBD2. As DNA, the CDR3 is TGTGCCAGCAGCCCGAACAGCGGGAGTCGGTACGAGCAGTACTTC. Residues: CASSPNSGSRYEQYF.